The next 17 T cell receptor beta chains were all read from a single sample in a study of spatial heterogeneity in lung cancer. Their cognate antigens are unknown. TCRdb redid the calling of the 5' RACE reads with MiXCR, one entry per CDR3 protein. Of around 15,000 distinct CDR3 sequences listed, approximately 6.8% are singletons. The time point was: sample taken at primary tumor resection. Study-wide points: For expanded intratumoral alpha and beta TCRs, counts tracked tumor mutation counts.

The specimen was lung tumor tissue, collected at surgery. Source of these receptors: a female donor with early-stage non-small cell lung cancer.

This clonotype was counted ten times or more. With the library built for alpha chains, this beta chain is off target and its frequency is not meaningful. The chain couples TRBV28 to TRBJ2-3, with D unclear. The V end was cut by 2 bases, the J end by 6 bases, with 12 bases between. Per germline, CDR1 MDHEN and CDR2 SYDVKM. The CDR3 extends over 14 amino acids. CDR3 nucleotide sequence: TGTGCCAGCAGTTTAACAGTACTCTATGATACGCAGTATTTT. Residues: CASSLTVLYDTQYF. Based on the CDR3 plus reference TRBV28 and TRBJ2-3, the full variable domain is DVKVTQSSRYLVKRTGEKVFLECVQDMDHENMFWYRQDPGLGLRLIYFSYDVKMKEKGDIPEGYSVSREKKERFSLILESASTNQTSMYLCASSLTVLYDTQYFGPGTRLTVL.

Concerning this clonotype: A library made for alpha chains picked up this beta chain off target, so its size means little. The chain joins TRBV6-6 to TRBJ2-5; 9 bases line up with TRBD2. V lost 6 bases and J lost 4; bases outside the gene matches: 9. The CDR3 covers 15 residues. Germline V CDR1 and CDR2: MNHNY, SVGAGI (reference sequence). CDR3 in DNA: TGTGCCAGCAGCCCATCCGCGGGGGGGGGAGAGACCCAGTACTTC. Translation gives CASSPSAGGGETQYF.

This clonotype is medium-sized by share. Because the library targeted alpha chains, this beta chain is an off-target read whose size means little. V gene TRBV13 combines with J gene TRBJ2-5; no firm D call. The V gene's germline CDR1 is PRHDT and CDR2 FYEKMQ (reference sequence). With 1 base removed from V and 2 bases from J, the gap between germline ends came to 5 bases. The CDR3 has 13 amino acids. For the CDR3, the DNA is TGTGCCAGCAGCTTAGCAGTACAAGAGACCCAGTACTTC. Translation gives CASSLAVQETQYF. The full variable domain, completed using reference TRBV13 and TRBJ2-5, is AAGVIQSPRHLIKEKRETATLKCYPIPRHDTVYWYQQGPGQDPQFLISFYEKMQSDKGSIPDRFSAQQFSDYHSELNMSSLELGDSALYFCASSLAVQETQYFGPGTRLLVL.

This clonotype was observed many times. This beta chain lies outside the target of a library built for alpha chains; its clone size means little. This chain connects TRBV7-6 to TRBJ2-2; D ambiguous. The V gene lost 1 base and the J gene lost 6 bases, with 6 bases spanning the gap. In germline, CDR1 is SGHVS, CDR2 FNYEAQ. The CDR3 is 13 amino acids. Here the CDR3 reads CASSLVTPGELFF. The CDR3 DNA is TGTGCCAGCAGCTTAGTAACTCCCGGGGAGCTGTTTTTT.

In its sample, this clonotype was seen many times. The library was designed around alpha chains, so this beta chain is a stray read whose abundance carries little weight. The chain joins TRBV7-2 to TRBJ1-1, with 7 bases matching TRBD1. Germline V lookup: CDR1 SGHTA, CDR2 FQGNSA. J gave up 7 bases and V 7 bases, and 9 bases lay outside the gene matches. The CDR3 length is 13 residues. The CDR3 spells CASTPGQLLEAFF. For the CDR3, the DNA is TGTGCCAGCACCCCGGGACAGCTACTTGAAGCTTTCTTT.

This clonotype showed up many times. Since the library was made to target alpha chains, this beta chain is a stray read and its abundance is not meaningful. J is TRBJ2-3 and V is TRBV14; 9 bases line up with TRBD2. This CDR3 comprises 14 residues. Germline trimming cut 1 base from V and 6 bases from J; bases unmatched to any gene: 2. From germline, CDR1 is SGHDN and CDR2 FVKESK. CDR3 in DNA: TGTGCCAGCAGCCAAGGGCTAGCGGGGGATACGCAGTATTTT. This codes for CASSQGLAGDTQYF.

This clonotype was found many times. This beta chain lies outside the target of a library built for alpha chains; its clone size means little. The rearrangement links TRBV18 to TRBJ1-3; D is uncertain. V was trimmed by 6 bases and J by 0 bases, leaving 9 bases between them. Per germline, CDR1 KGHSH and CDR2 LQKENI. The CDR3 is made up of 14 amino acids. The CDR3 DNA is TGTGCCAGCTCCTCCGGGAGCTCTGGAAACACCATATATTTT. Translated: CASSSGSSGNTIYF. Full variable domain (rest looked up from reference TRBV18 and TRBJ1-3): NAGVMQNPRHLVRRRGQEARLRCSPMKGHSHVYWYRQLPEEGLKFMVYLQKENIIDESGMPKERFSAEFPKEGPSILRIQQVVRGDSAAYFCASSSGSSGNTIYFGEGSWLTVV.

In regard to this clonotype: In a library made to pick up alpha chains, this beta chain is a stray read with a size that means little. The rearrangement joins TRBV20-1 to TRBJ1-5; a possible D gene is TRBD1 (6 bases). The CDR3 spans 14 residues. Germline CDR1 reads DFQATT; CDR2 reads SNEGSKA (reference sequence). The V end was cut by 4 bases, the J end by 13 bases, with 23 bases between. In DNA form, the CDR3 reads TGCAGTGCTACCGTGGGGGGGGAGACAGGCGGACAGCATTTT. Translated, it gives CSATVGGETGGQHF.

This clonotype occurred many times. Since it is a stray read in a library aimed at alpha chains, this beta chain has a size that is not meaningful. This chain links TRBV20-1 with TRBJ1-1, with a tentative D call TRBD1 (5 bases). V lost 3 bases and J 5 bases, leaving 16 bases between the germline ends. This CDR3 region has 14 residues. In germline, CDR1 is DFQATT, CDR2 SNEGSKA (reference sequence). The CDR3: CSASSGRDGTEAFF. CDR3 sequence (DNA): TGCAGTGCTAGTTCGGGAAGGGACGGGACTGAAGCTTTCTTT.

Turning to this clonotype: Within a library made for alpha chains, this beta chain is off target, and its count is uninformative. The chain links TRBV7-2 to TRBJ2-1, with 9 bases lining up with TRBD1. Germline V lookup: CDR1 SGHTA, CDR2 FQGNSA. The CDR3 runs 16 residues. J was trimmed by 4 bases and V by 3 bases; bases with no gene match: 7. The DNA for the CDR3 is TGTGCCAGCAGCTTGGGGGGCGGGACAGGGTACAATGAGCAGTTCTTC. It codes for CASSLGGGTGYNEQFF.

This clonotype was seen at least ten times. The library was built for alpha chains, so this beta chain is an off-target read and its size means little. The chain combines TRBV10-3 with TRBJ1-3; D uncertain. This CDR3 has 10 residues. Germline values: CDR1 ENHRY, CDR2 SYGVKD. V was shortened by 6 bases and J by 4 bases, with 1 base between the two germline ends. The CDR3 sequence is CAIRGNTIYF. CDR3 nucleotide sequence: TGTGCCATCAGAGGAAACACCATATATTTT.

This clonotype was observed many times. Since it is a stray read in a library aimed at alpha chains, this beta chain has a size that is not meaningful. The genes are TRBV20-1 and TRBJ2-7; no firm D call. Germline V gene sequence: CDR1 DFQATT, CDR2 SNEGSKA (reference sequence). The CDR3 has 12 residues. Trimming shortened V by 3 bases and J by 4 bases, and 10 bases separated the two germline ends. CDR3 coding DNA: TGCAGTGCTAGGGCGGCAGGTTACGAGCAGTACTTC. This gives the protein CSARAAGYEQYF.

As for this clonotype: Since the library was made to target alpha chains, this beta chain is a stray read and its abundance is not meaningful. The rearrangement links TRBV7-2 to TRBJ2-2; no firm D call. The V gene lost 2 bases and the J gene lost 4 bases, with 5 bases spanning the gap. The germline CDR1 and CDR2 sequences are SGHTA and FQGNSA. CDR3 size: 13 residues. DNA of the CDR3: TGTGCCAGCAGCTTAAAAGCCACCGGGGAGCTGTTTTTT. Amino acid sequence: CASSLKATGELFF.

This clonotype was seen at least ten times. The size of this beta chain means little, since it is a stray read in a library made for alpha chains. The V call is TRBV29-1, the J call TRBJ2-1, with 11 bases that match TRBD2. Germline V CDR1 and CDR2: SQVTM, ANQGSEA. V lost 4 bases and J lost 12; bases outside the gene matches: 8. The CDR3 has 13 amino acids. CDR3 DNA sequence: TGCAGCGTTGTAGCGGGGGGGATTTGGGCGCAGTTCTTC. Protein product: CSVVAGGIWAQFF.

This clonotype has only a few counts. This beta chain appears as a stray read in a library generated for alpha chains; its size is not informative. J is TRBJ2-3 and V is TRBV7-3, with D possibly matching TRBD1 (5 bases). The V gene lost 1 base and the J gene lost 1 base, with 9 bases spanning the gap. The CDR3 covers 15 residues. Germline lookup yields CDR1 SGHTA and CDR2 FQGTGA. The CDR3 protein is CASSLIKGGTDTQYF. DNA for the CDR3: TGTGCCAGCAGCTTAATTAAAGGGGGCACAGATACGCAGTATTTT.

Concerning this clonotype itself: This beta chain came through as a stray read in a library set up for alpha chains, and its size says little. The gene calls are TRBV6-5 and TRBJ1-1; TRBD1 agrees at 8 bases. Germline values: CDR1 MNHEY, CDR2 SVGAGI. J was trimmed by 5 bases and V by 5 bases; bases with no gene match: 1. The CDR3 covers 12 residues. The CDR3 loop is CASSRQGTEAFF. CDR3 sequence (DNA): TGTGCCAGCAGTCGACAGGGGACTGAAGCTTTCTTT.

This clonotype appeared many times. The library was prepared for alpha chains; this beta chain is a stray read, so its frequency means little. The genes are TRBV20-1 and TRBJ2-7; a weak D match, TRBD2 (6 bases). CDR1 DFQATT and CDR2 SNEGSKA come from the germline V gene (reference sequence). There are 12 residues in the CDR3. With 3 bases removed from V and 3 bases from J, the gap between germline ends came to 9 bases. The CDR3 protein is CSASTSNYEQYF. The CDR3 region has the DNA TGCAGTGCTAGCACTAGCAACTACGAGCAGTACTTC.